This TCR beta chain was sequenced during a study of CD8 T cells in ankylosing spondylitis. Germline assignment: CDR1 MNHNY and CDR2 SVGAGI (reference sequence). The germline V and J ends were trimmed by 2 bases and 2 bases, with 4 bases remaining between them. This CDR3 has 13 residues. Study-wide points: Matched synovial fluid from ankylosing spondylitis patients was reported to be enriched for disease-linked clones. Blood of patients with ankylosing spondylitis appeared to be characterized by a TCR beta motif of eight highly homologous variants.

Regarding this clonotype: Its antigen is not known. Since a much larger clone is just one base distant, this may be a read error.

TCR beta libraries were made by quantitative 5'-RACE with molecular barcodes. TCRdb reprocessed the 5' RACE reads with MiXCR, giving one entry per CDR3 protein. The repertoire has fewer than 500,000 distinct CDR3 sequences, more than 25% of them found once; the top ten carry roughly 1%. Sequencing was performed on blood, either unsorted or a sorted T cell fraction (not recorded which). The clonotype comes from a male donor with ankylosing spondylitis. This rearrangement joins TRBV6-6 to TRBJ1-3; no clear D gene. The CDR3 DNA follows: TGTGCCAGCAGTTACGGGGCTGGAAACACCATATATTTT. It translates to CASSYGAGNTIYF.